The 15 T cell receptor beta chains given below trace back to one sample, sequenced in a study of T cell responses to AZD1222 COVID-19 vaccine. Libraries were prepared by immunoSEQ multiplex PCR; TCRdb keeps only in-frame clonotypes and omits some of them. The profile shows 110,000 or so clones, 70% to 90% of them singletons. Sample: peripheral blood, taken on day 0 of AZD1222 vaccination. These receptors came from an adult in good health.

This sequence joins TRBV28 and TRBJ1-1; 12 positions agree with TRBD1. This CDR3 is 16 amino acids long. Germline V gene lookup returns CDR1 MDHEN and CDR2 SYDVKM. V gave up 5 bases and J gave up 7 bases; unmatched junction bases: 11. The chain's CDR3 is CASSPPGQGAVNEAFF. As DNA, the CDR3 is TGTGCCAGCAGTCCCCCGGGACAGGGGGCCGTTAATGAAGCTTTCTTT.

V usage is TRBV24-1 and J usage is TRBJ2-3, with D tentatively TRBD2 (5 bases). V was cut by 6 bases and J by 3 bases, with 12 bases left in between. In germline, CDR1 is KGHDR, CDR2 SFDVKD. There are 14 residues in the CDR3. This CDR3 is CATSSEEETDTQYF. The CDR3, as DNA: TGTGCCACCAGTTCTGAGGAGGAGACAGATACGCAGTATTTT.

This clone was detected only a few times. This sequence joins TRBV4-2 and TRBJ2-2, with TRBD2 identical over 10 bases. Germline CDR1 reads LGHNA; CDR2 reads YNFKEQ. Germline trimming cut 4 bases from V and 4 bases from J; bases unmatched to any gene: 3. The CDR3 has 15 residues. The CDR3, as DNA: TGTGCCAGCAGCCCAGCGGGGGGGTCCACCGGGGAGCTGTTTTTT. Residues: CASSPAGGSTGELFF.

CDR3 DNA: TGTGCCAGCAACGAGGGACTAGCGGGGGGGAGCGTCACAGATACGCAGTATTTT. This codes for CASNEGLAGGSVTDTQYF. The V and J genes are TRBV5-6 and TRBJ2-3, with 16 bases matching TRBD2. From germline, CDR1 is SGHDT and CDR2 YYEEEE. V was pared by 6 bases and J by 2 bases, with 9 bases of the junction left unmatched. This CDR3 has 18 residues.

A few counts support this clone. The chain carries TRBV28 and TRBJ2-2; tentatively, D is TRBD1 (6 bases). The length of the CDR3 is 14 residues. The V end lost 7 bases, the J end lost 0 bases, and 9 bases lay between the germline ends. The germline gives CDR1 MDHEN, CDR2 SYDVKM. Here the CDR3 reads CASTGTSNTGELFF. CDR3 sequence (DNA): TGTGCCAGCACCGGGACATCGAACACCGGGGAGCTGTTTTTT.

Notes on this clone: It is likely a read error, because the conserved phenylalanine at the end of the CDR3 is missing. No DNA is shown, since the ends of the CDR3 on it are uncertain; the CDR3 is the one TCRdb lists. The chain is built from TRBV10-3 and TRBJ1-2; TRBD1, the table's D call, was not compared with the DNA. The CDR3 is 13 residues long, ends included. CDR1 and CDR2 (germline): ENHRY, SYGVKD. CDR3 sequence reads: CAISPGQGNEETI.

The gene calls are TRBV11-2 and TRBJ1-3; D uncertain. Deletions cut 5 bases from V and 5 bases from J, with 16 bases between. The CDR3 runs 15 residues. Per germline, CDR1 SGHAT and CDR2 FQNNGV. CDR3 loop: CASSPQVFLRNTIYF. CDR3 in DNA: TGTGCCAGCAGCCCCCAGGTGTTCCTCCGAAACACCATATATTTT.

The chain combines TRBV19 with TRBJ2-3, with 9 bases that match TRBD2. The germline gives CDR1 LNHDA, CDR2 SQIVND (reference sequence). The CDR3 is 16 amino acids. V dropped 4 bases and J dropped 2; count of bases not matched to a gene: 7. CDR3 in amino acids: CASSKRLAEITDTQYF. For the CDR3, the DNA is TGTGCCAGTAGTAAGCGACTAGCGGAAATCACAGATACGCAGTATTTT.

The CDR3 here is CASSIATGTRAQHF. CDR3 in DNA: TGTGCCAGTAGTATCGCTACAGGGACTCGGGCCCAGCATTTT. This sequence joins TRBV19 and TRBJ1-5; perhaps TRBD1 as D (6 bases). CDR1 is LNHDA and CDR2 is SQIVND in the germline V gene (reference sequence). V shed 3 bases and J shed 11 bases, with 17 bases lying between them. This CDR3 spans 14 amino acids.

This CDR3 is CASSQAPSGNYEQYF. The DNA for the CDR3 is TGCGCCAGCAGCCAAGCCCCTAGCGGGAACTACGAGCAGTACTTC. The chain employs TRBV4-3 and TRBJ2-7; 9 nucleotides align to TRBD2. V trimming: 1 base; J trimming: 3 bases; junction bases outside the gene matches: 4. This CDR3 is 15 amino acids long. Per germline, CDR1 LGHNA and CDR2 YSLEER.

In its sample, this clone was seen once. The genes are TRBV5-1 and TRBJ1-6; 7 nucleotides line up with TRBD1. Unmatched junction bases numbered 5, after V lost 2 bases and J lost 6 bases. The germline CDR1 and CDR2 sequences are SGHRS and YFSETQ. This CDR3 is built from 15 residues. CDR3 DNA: TGCGCCAGCAGCTTCAGGGGGGAGCGTAATTCACCCCTCCACTTT. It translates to CASSFRGERNSPLHF. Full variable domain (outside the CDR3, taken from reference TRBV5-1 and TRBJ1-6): KAGVTQTPRYLIKTRGQQVTLSCSPISGHRSVSWYQQTPGQGLQFLFEYFSETQRNKGNFPGRFSGRQFSNSRSEMNVSTLELGDSALYLCASSFRGERNSPLHFGNGTRLTVT.

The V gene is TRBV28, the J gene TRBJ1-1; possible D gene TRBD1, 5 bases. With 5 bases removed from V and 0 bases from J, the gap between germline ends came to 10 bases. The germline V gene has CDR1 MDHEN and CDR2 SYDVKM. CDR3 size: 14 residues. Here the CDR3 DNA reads TGTGCCAGCAGTCAGGGACTGATGAACACTGAAGCTTTCTTT. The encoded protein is CASSQGLMNTEAFF.

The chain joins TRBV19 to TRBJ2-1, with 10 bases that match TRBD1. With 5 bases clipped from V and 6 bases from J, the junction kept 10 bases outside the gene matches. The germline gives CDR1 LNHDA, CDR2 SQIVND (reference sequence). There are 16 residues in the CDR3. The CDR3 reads CASSPPTGGISNEQFF. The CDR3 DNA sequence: TGTGCCAGTAGTCCCCCGACAGGGGGCATTAGCAATGAGCAGTTCTTC.

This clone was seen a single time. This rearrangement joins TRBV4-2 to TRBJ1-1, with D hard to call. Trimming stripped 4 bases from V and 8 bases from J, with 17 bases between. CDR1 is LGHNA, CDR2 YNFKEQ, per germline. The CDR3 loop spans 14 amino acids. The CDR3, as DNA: TGTGCCAGCAGCCCCACGGGAGCTTCAGGAGAAGCTTTCTTT. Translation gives CASSPTGASGEAFF.

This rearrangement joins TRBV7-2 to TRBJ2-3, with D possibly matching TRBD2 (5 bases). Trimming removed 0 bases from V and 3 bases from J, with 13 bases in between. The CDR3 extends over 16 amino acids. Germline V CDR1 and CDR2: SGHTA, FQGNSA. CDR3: CASSLASGSTTDTQYF. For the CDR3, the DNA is TGTGCCAGCAGCTTAGCCTCGGGGTCTACTACAGATACGCAGTATTTT.